The entry below describes one T cell receptor (beta chain). Its antigen remains unidentified. No base-level quality is on record; no much larger clone is a single base apart. In total, over 600 healthy bone marrow donors made up the cohort. At the time of sampling, every cohort member was nominally healthy, though immune exposures that went unrecorded were likely present. The donor was CMV seropositive and was included in the group of almost 300 seropositive cohort members. A peripheral blood sample was provided by each donor, and peripheral blood mononuclear cells were used for TCR beta sequencing. The Qiagen DNeasy Blood Extraction Kit was used to extract genomic DNA from the blood cell samples. The sample comes from a study of cytomegalovirus exposure and HLA in healthy donors (dated by TCRdb to the late 2010s). Background on the whole study: According to an earlier analysis of 587 of the donors, 200 million or so T cells yielded 117 million unique TCR beta sequences and about 300 Gb of sequence data. Roughly 300 gigabases of sequencing data and around 88 million unique TCR sequences made up an early release that covered about 640 HLA-typed donors. The genetic ancestry cluster associated with self-reported Caucasian donors included roughly four fifths of the 398 genotyped donors. The study was designed to test whether signatures of past pathogen exposure could be identified by cataloging public T cell receptors. Using immunosequencing, the study profiled T cell repertoires from around 680 subjects and related those repertoires to cytomegalovirus serostatus. Besides the first cohort of some 670 subjects, a separate validation cohort made up of around 120 different subjects was used. To predict cytomegalovirus infection status, the study combined high-throughput TCR immunosequencing, statistical association of individual TCRs with disease status, and machine learning. A later analysis re-analyzed previously published TCR beta repertoires from 500 to 700 donors and added high-resolution HLA genotyping to study TCR occurrence patterns. Rather than using new phenotypic data, the later analysis identified candidate immune exposures from TCR beta sequences and from how often those sequences occurred across donors. An earlier analysis of approximately 640 of the donors applied high-throughput TCR beta sequencing to assess whether each TCR beta V gene segment acted as functional or pseudogenic. Alongside the repertoire data, information on donor age, sex, ethnicity and CMV serostatus was compiled. Genome-wide SNP genotypes for about 55% of the 666 donors were used in a later genetic analysis, which treated that subset as a discovery cohort. All discovery cohort repertoires had been generated using a single sequencing platform. Both class I and class II loci were covered by HLA typing, at four-digit resolution. Typing coverage varied by locus: roughly 629-640 donors for A, B, C, DRB1 and DQB1; about 520 for DQA1; more than 600 for DPA1; 450 to 480 for DPB1. Several DR-DQ haplotypes were handled as single units for association and clustering, since linkage in the cohort was strong. Among some 400 genotyped donors of the cohort, an average of about 240,000 unique TCR beta nucleotide sequences were sequenced per donor, roughly a sixth of them non-productive.

Spanning cysteine to phenylalanine, the CDR3 consists of 13 amino acids. Only the CDR3 region is kept as DNA, spanning 39 bases read in frame from base 1. The junction shows trimming of 7 bases on V and 5 bases on J, plus 14 bases between the germline ends. According to the germline V gene, CDR1 reads MDHEN and CDR2 reads SYDVKM. The library was obtained by the immunoSEQ multiplex PCR assay. For the multiplex PCR, a mixture combining 60 forward primers for TCR Vbeta segments and 13 reverse primers for TCR Jbeta segments was used. A multiplex PCR assay on genomic DNA amplified the CDR3 region of rearranged TCR beta genes. The Illumina HiSeq System was used to sequence the amplified TCR beta libraries as 87-base-pair reads. On the study's bioinformatics: Across the 700 or so repertoires, a later analysis counted some 80 million unique TCR beta chains, around 10 million of which were shared by at least two donors. Raw reads were error-corrected and collapsed into unique sequences by a nearest-neighbor algorithm in which closely related sequences were merged to remove PCR and sequencing errors. To assign V, D and J gene segments, CDR3 sequences were aligned to IMGT reference sequences. Each retained sequence needed at least a six-nucleotide match to both a V gene segment and a J gene segment. Rearrangements were called productive when the CDR3 lacked stop codons and stayed in frame with V and J; all others were non-productive. Following IMGT convention, CDR3 was defined as the stretch from the second conserved V-encoded cysteine up to the conserved J-encoded phenylalanine. The earlier analysis of about 560 of the donors excluded any sequence lacking an unambiguous match to a single V gene segment. An earlier analysis of 500 to 600 of the donors classified V segments as functional when productive rearrangements were above 56.7% and as segregating when the standard deviation between donors was above 5%. A statistical classification framework was built to diagnose cytomegalovirus status from the catalog of TCR beta chain sequences. In a later analysis, TCR nucleotide sequences were compared against IMGT/GENE-DB human TR gene sequences so that V and J genes could be assigned. A later analysis assigned CDR3 sequences and most-parsimonious VDJ recombination scenarios with the TCRdist pipeline. In a later analysis, every TCR beta chain was defined by the combination of its CDR3 amino acid sequence and its V-gene family, and reads without a unique V-gene family were dropped. A later analysis removed several hundred highly shared, low-generation-probability nucleotide sequences to deal with suspected cross-contamination and a sequencing artifact. For each public chain, a later analysis derived a clonal expansion index from normalized ranks of inferred template counts within each repertoire. Generation probabilities in a later analysis came from a VDJ recombination model fitted to out-of-frame rearrangements, and those results were checked against IGoR. Hypergeometric tests were used in a later analysis to score TCR-TCR, TCR-HLA and TCR-CMV co-occurrence, with a repertoire-size bias correction applied to the TCR pairs. In a later analysis, false discovery rates were estimated by permuting HLA or CMV assignments 20 times. In a later analysis, co-occurring TCRs were grouped with DBSCAN, and TCRdist sequence similarity was added when clustering was performed within HLA-allele-positive subsets. Repertoires with fewer than 30,000 or more than 120,000 public chains, plus five repertoires with anomalous nucleotide sharing, were excluded from co-occurrence clustering. As stored in TCRdb, this immuneACCESS dataset retains in-frame rearrangements with V and J assigned. A fraction of the clones does not appear; measured against another copy, unresolved V genes explain less than half of the discrepancy, and the remainder lacks a known reason. For V, J and clone size, that table is used; D and trimming come from the DNA. This sample gives 150,000 to 200,000 clones in total; roughly 80% of them show up just once. Of the sample, about 7.7% falls within the top ten clones.

What the authors observed across the whole study: In an earlier analysis of around 600 of the donors, most TCR beta V segments appeared in productive rearrangements about 87% or about 30% of the time, broadly matching IMGT annotations. Roughly uniform sequencing depth across donors was assumed in presence/absence analyses, although this assumption may not hold. According to a later analysis, TCR association rates differed among HLA loci, with DRB1 alleles showing the most associated TCRs and HLA-C alleles showing the fewest. A further reported finding was that TCR beta sequences accurately predicted the HLA-A and HLA-B alleles for most subjects in the first cohort. Because some donors lacked HLA typing at each locus, the association tests relied only on the typed subset. Specific HLA alleles were associated with 15,000 to 20,000 TCR beta sequences at a false discovery rate of 0.05 in a later analysis. Compared with equally common non-associated chains, HLA-associated TCR beta chains in a later analysis were more clonally expanded and had lower generation probabilities. The study gave a list of roughly 150 TCR beta chains associated with cytomegalovirus. The cohort was sequenced for TCR beta chains only, and without alpha or paired-chain data the features that could be detected were limited. The authors suggested that the approach could potentially be extended to other disease states and immunological phenotypes. Immune exposure information for the cohort was limited to CMV serostatus. Compared with the approximately 600-donor mean, donors in an Asian-associated ancestry cluster had fewer N-insertions in productive TCRs, according to a later genetic analysis. In a later analysis, several top co-occurrence clusters were reported to appear linked to parvovirus B19, influenza, CMV and Epstein-Barr virus. In a later analysis, most CMV-associated TCR beta chains were found to appear HLA-restricted, with HLA associations seemingly driven largely by CMV exposure. Linkage disequilibrium might explain the correlated functional status among segregating V segments, but an unknown experimental factor could not be excluded. A later genetic analysis associated a missense DCLRE1C variant with V-gene and J-gene trimming of TCR beta chains, and an independent cohort replicated the association. In vitro tests confirmed that three of the cytomegalovirus-associated TCR beta chains recognize cytomegalovirus antigens. Seventeen rarely observed V segments, including chromosome 9 orphons, were excluded from the earlier analysis of about 500 of the donors because counts were too low. When HLA alleles, especially DR and DQ, strongly co-occurred, attributing TCR associations to individual alleles was difficult. The 87-base-pair reads could not distinguish some IMGT-functional V segments, including TRBV6-2 and TRBV6-3, so those segments were excluded. Most TCR sequences were seen in very few donors, while some public TCRs were found in many individuals. A cluster of highly shared sequence variants was judged likely to represent a technical artifact of the sequencing pipeline. The classifier was reported to diagnose cytomegalovirus status with high specificity and sensitivity in both the original and validation cohorts.

The sequence joins TRBV28 to TRBJ1-2; no D gene can be assigned with confidence. The source of this sequence is a woman aged 40 to 50 in good health and CMV-seropositive. Sequencing was performed on PBMCs. Here is the DNA: TGTGCCAGCACGAGGGATACTGCTTATGGCTACACCTTC. Its protein reads: CASTRDTAYGYTF.